These 28 T cell receptor beta chains came from one sample sequenced in a study of T cell responses to AZD1222 COVID-19 vaccine. Libraries were prepared by immunoSEQ multiplex PCR; TCRdb keeps only in-frame clonotypes and omits some of them. The repertoire holds around 160,000 clones, with around 90% as singletons. Sequenced material: peripheral blood, taken 28 days after the second AZD1222 dose. The source is an adult who received the AZD1222 COVID-19 vaccine.

The gene calls are TRBV7-3 and TRBJ2-1, with D perhaps matching TRBD2 (6 bases). The CDR3 is 15 amino acids. CDR1 SGHTA and CDR2 FQGTGA come from the germline V gene. The germline V and J ends were trimmed by 2 bases and 5 bases, with 13 bases remaining between them. CDR3 sequence: CASSLGGRTNNEQFF. The CDR3, as DNA: TGTGCCAGCAGCTTAGGTGGCAGGACTAACAATGAGCAGTTCTTC. The full variable domain, with the rest looked up from reference TRBV7-3 and TRBJ2-1, is GAGVSQTPSNKVTEKGKYVELRCDPISGHTALYWYRQSLGQGPEFLIYFQGTGAADDSGLPNDRFFAVRPEGSVSTLKIQRTERGDSAVYLCASSLGGRTNNEQFFGPGTRLTVL.

The rearrangement links TRBV5-1 to TRBJ2-7; D not resolved. This CDR3 region has 13 residues. The germline CDR1 and CDR2 sequences are SGHRS and YFSETQ. Trimming pared 4 bases from V and 3 bases from J, leaving 11 bases between. CDR3 coding DNA: TGCGCCAGCAGCGATTACAGTATCTACGAGCAGTACTTC. This translates into CASSDYSIYEQYF.

The CDR3 nucleotides are TGTGCCAGCAGCCTTCTACAGGGATCTCGCGGCTACACCTTC. It yields the protein CASSLLQGSRGYTF. This rearrangement joins TRBV14 to TRBJ1-2, with a possible D match to TRBD1 (6 bases). CDR1 and CDR2 from the germline V gene are SGHDN and FVKESK. V was clipped by 4 bases and J by 8 bases, with 17 bases between them. There are 14 residues in the CDR3.

The chain employs TRBV4-1 and TRBJ1-2; 8 nucleotides match TRBD1. The CDR3 totals 17 residues. From germline, CDR1 is MGHRA and CDR2 YSYEKL. J lost 2 bases, V lost 0 bases, and 8 bases had no gene match. CDR3 protein: CASSQDKAGGANYGYTF. CDR3 DNA sequence: TGCGCCAGCAGCCAAGATAAGGCAGGGGGCGCAAACTATGGCTACACCTTC.

The chain links TRBV2 to TRBJ1-2; D perhaps matches TRBD1 (5 bases). The CDR3 spans 15 residues. With 2 bases removed from V and 1 base from J, the gap between germline ends came to 11 bases. Germline CDR1 SNHLY, CDR2 FYNNEI. Here the CDR3 reads CASSESRQLNYGYTF. The CDR3 bases are TGTGCCAGCAGTGAATCTCGACAGCTTAACTATGGCTACACCTTC.

This chain uses TRBV30 with TRBJ1-2; D not resolved. The CDR3 sequence is 15 residues long. Germline assignment: CDR1 GTSNPN and CDR2 SVGIG (reference sequence). The V end was cut by 2 bases, the J end by 8 bases, with 21 bases between. The CDR3 here is CAWSPTRTPKGGYTF. The CDR3 coding sequence is TGTGCCTGGAGTCCCACCCGGACTCCCAAAGGGGGCTACACCTTC.

The CDR3 region is CASSSPPGTENYEQYF. The CDR3 bases are TGTGCCAGCAGCTCCCCTCCCGGGACAGAGAACTACGAGCAGTACTTC. This chain joins TRBV12-1 and TRBJ2-7; the DNA was not compared with TRBD1, the D call given in the table. TRBV12-1 is tagged as a pseudogene. The CDR3 spans 16 residues.

This clone occurred once. The J gene is TRBJ2-2, the V gene TRBV4-1; D unresolved. The CDR3 has 13 residues. Germline assignment: CDR1 MGHRA and CDR2 YSYEKL. V gave up 0 bases and J gave up 9 bases, with 8 bases separating them. CDR3 residues: CASSQDPFRELFF. As DNA, the CDR3 is TGCGCCAGCAGCCAAGATCCCTTCCGGGAGCTGTTTTTT.

DNA for the CDR3: TGTGCCAGCAGTGACCCGCATATCCCGGACAGGGGCTCGGGTCAGCCCCAGCATTTT. This sequence encodes CASSDPHIPDRGSGQPQHF. The chain joins TRBV6-4 to TRBJ1-5; TRBD1 aligns across 9 bases. Unmatched junction bases numbered 17, after V lost 2 bases and J lost 6 bases. This CDR3 comprises 19 residues. Germline lookup yields CDR1 MRHNA and CDR2 SNTAGT.

The chain employs TRBV9 and TRBJ1-2; possible D gene TRBD1, 5 bases. Trimming took off 2 bases at V and 8 bases at J, with 13 bases between the two ends. Per the germline V gene, CDR1 is SGDLS and CDR2 is YYNGEE. This CDR3 is built from 13 residues. CDR3 loop: CASSVGLSEGYTF. The DNA of the CDR3 is TGTGCCAGCAGCGTGGGACTGTCAGAGGGCTACACCTTC.

This rearrangement joins TRBV5-1 to TRBJ2-2, with a weak D call TRBD2 (5 bases). Germline CDR1 reads SGHRS; CDR2 reads YFSETQ. The CDR3 runs 15 residues. V gave up 5 bases and J gave up 0 bases, with 11 bases separating them. The CDR3 loop is CASRSLAANTGELFF. In DNA, the CDR3 is TGCGCCAGCAGGTCCCTAGCAGCGAACACCGGGGAGCTGTTTTTT.

J is TRBJ1-2 and V is TRBV19, with D possibly matching TRBD1 (5 bases). The V gene lost 2 bases and the J gene lost 4 bases, with 14 bases spanning the gap. The CDR3 totals 15 residues. Germline CDR1 and CDR2: LNHDA and SQIVND (reference sequence). This CDR3 reads CASSIRDPLAYGYTF. CDR3 nucleotides: TGTGCCAGTAGTATAAGGGACCCCCTTGCCTATGGCTACACCTTC.

This sequence joins TRBV7-2 and TRBJ2-2; D gene uncertain. The CDR3 is 14 residues long. Trimming cost V 5 bases and J 4 bases, with 11 bases left between them. Germline CDR1 SGHTA, CDR2 FQGNSA. CDR3 DNA sequence: TGTGCCAGCAGCCCACTCAGAAGCACCGGGGAGCTGTTTTTT. It encodes CASSPLRSTGELFF. The full variable domain, with the rest looked up from reference TRBV7-2 and TRBJ2-2, is GAGVSQSPSNKVTEKGKDVELRCDPISGHTALYWYRQSLGQGLEFLIYFQGNSAPDKSGLPSDRFSAERTGGSVSTLTIQRTQQEDSAVYLCASSPLRSTGELFFGEGSRLTVL.

The V and J genes are TRBV3-1 (or the pseudogene TRBV3-2) and TRBJ1-2; TRBD1 matches 8 bases. After removal of 0 bases from V and 4 bases from J, the junction contained 4 bases not matched to a gene. Looked up from germline, CDR1 is LGHDT and CDR2 is YNNKEL (reference sequence). This CDR3 has 15 amino acids. The CDR3 bases are TGTGCCAGCAGCCAAGATGGGACAGGATTCTATGGCTACACCTTC. This codes for CASSQDGTGFYGYTF.

With respect to this clone: Other nucleotide sequences in the sample specify the same CDR3. CDR3 sequence (DNA): TGCAGTGCCCGGAATAACTATGGCTACACCTTC. The encoded protein is CSARNNYGYTF. The chain employs TRBV20-1 and TRBJ1-2; D is uncertain. Trimming took off 6 bases at V and 1 base at J, with 6 bases between the two ends. Germline lookup yields CDR1 DFQATT and CDR2 SNEGSKA (reference sequence). The CDR3 loop spans 11 amino acids.

This sequence joins TRBV2 and TRBJ1-3; the match to TRBD1 covers 9 bases. The CDR3 loop spans 16 amino acids. V lost 4 bases, J lost 0 bases, and 4 bases stayed unmatched. Looked up from germline, CDR1 is SNHLY and CDR2 is FYNNEI. CDR3 bases: TGTGCCAGCAGTGGAGGACAGGGGTACTCTGGAAACACCATATATTTT. This translates into CASSGGQGYSGNTIYF.

The chain combines TRBV7-9 with TRBJ2-7; TRBD1 aligns across 10 bases. Unmatched junction bases numbered 8, after V lost 5 bases and J lost 7 bases. The CDR3 contains 14 residues. The germline V gene encodes CDR1 SEHNR and CDR2 FQNEAQ (reference sequence). The CDR3 region is CASSPGQGRGEQYF. The DNA of the CDR3 is TGTGCCAGCAGCCCGGGACAGGGGCGAGGGGAGCAGTACTTC. Drawing the rest from reference TRBV7-9 and TRBJ2-7, the complete variable domain is DTGVSQNPRHKITKRGQNVTFRCDPISEHNRLYWYRQTLGQGPEFLTYFQNEAQLEKSRLLSDRFSAERPKGSFSTLEIQRTEQGDSAMYLCASSPGQGRGEQYFGPGTRLTVT.

The chain couples TRBV25-1 to TRBJ1-1; maybe TRBD1 (5 bases). Germline CDR1 is MGHDK and CDR2 is SYGVNS. V was cut by 4 bases and J by 1 base, with 10 bases left in between. The CDR3 consists of 14 residues. CDR3 sequence (DNA): TGTGCCAGCAGTGTTGGGGGGGGGAACACTGAAGCTTTCTTT. Translation: CASSVGGGNTEAFF.

This clone was seen a few times. The chain uses TRBV3-1 (or the pseudogene TRBV3-2) and TRBJ1-4; D unresolved. Deletions cut 2 bases from V and 8 bases from J, with 9 bases between. Germline V gene sequence: CDR1 LGHDT, CDR2 YNNKEL (reference sequence). This CDR3 contains 13 residues. CDR3 coding DNA: TGTGCCAGCAGCCAAAAGACGGTCGAAAAACTGTTTTTT. Its protein product is CASSQKTVEKLFF.

The J gene is TRBJ1-5, the V gene TRBV27, with 8 bases identical to TRBD1. The length of the CDR3 is 16 residues. V was pared by 2 bases and J by 8 bases, with 11 bases of the junction left unmatched. Germline V gene data show CDR1 as MNHEY and CDR2 as SMNVEV (reference sequence). In DNA, the CDR3 is TGTGCCAGCAGTTTAACCCGGGACAGGCCTTGGGAGCCCCAGCATTTT. Amino acid sequence: CASSLTRDRPWEPQHF.

The rearrangement uses TRBV6-1 and TRBJ2-2; 12 bases are shared with TRBD1. The CDR3 is 16 amino acids. Trimming removed 4 bases from V and 13 bases from J; junction bases left unmatched: 13. CDR1 and CDR2 (germline): MNHNS, SASEGT. The CDR3 nucleotides read TGTGCCAGCAGTGGAACCGGGACAGGGGGCCGCGGCGTGCTGTTTTTT. It codes for CASSGTGTGGRGVLFF.

A single count supports this clone. The chain uses TRBV11-3 and TRBJ1-1; D call uncertain. CDR3 length: 12 residues. CDR1 and CDR2 from the germline V gene are SGHNT and YENEEA. The ends were cut back, 5 bases at V and 6 bases at J, with 10 bases in the middle. CDR3 residues: CASSLGRSEAFF. The CDR3 region has the DNA TGTGCCAGCAGCCTAGGACGGTCTGAAGCTTTCTTT.

This chain joins TRBV15 and TRBJ1-2; 8 nucleotides align to TRBD1. With 5 bases clipped from V and 8 bases from J, the junction kept 13 bases outside the gene matches. The V gene's germline CDR1 is LNHNV and CDR2 YYDKDF (reference sequence). The CDR3 is 15 residues long. The CDR3 loop is CATSVRDRNRGGYTF. The CDR3 nucleotides are TGTGCCACCAGCGTCCGGGACAGGAACCGAGGAGGCTACACCTTC.

CDR3 bases: TGTGCCATCAGTGAGGACAGGGGAAGCTCCTATAATTCACCCCTCCACTTT. Translating it yields CAISEDRGSSYNSPLHF. This chain connects TRBV10-3 to TRBJ1-6, with 8 bases lining up with TRBD1. CDR3 size: 17 residues. Losses at the gene ends were 2 bases for V and 0 bases for J; bases not matched to a gene: 3. The germline V gene has CDR1 ENHRY and CDR2 SYGVKD.

On this clone: The junction differs from germline at one of its ends, possibly a read error. This chain connects TRBV7-9 to TRBJ1-1, with 11 nucleotides matching TRBD1. This CDR3 region has 15 residues. CDR1 and CDR2 (germline): SEHNR, FQNEAQ (reference sequence). The CDR3 nucleotides are TGTGCCAGCAGCAGACGCGTGTGGGGACAGGGGGAAGTTTTCTTT. Protein product: CASSRRVWGQGEVFF.

The CDR3 protein is CASSIGLQGSTNYGYTF. CDR3 in DNA: TGTGCCAGTAGTATAGGCCTACAGGGGTCAACTAACTATGGCTACACCTTC. The V and J genes are TRBV19 and TRBJ1-2, with 7 bases identical to TRBD1. V shed 1 base and J 0 bases; nucleotides not matched to a gene: 8. The CDR3 sequence is 17 residues long. Germline V gene lookup returns CDR1 LNHDA and CDR2 SQIVND (reference sequence). Together with reference TRBV19 and TRBJ1-2, the CDR3 gives the full variable domain: DGGITQSPKYLFRKEGQNVTLSCEQNLNHDAMYWYRQDPGQGLRLIYYSQIVNDFQKGDIAEGYSVSREKKESFPLTVTSAQKNPTAFYLCASSIGLQGSTNYGYTFGSGTRLTVV.

This rearrangement joins TRBV29-1 to TRBJ1-1, with D possibly matching TRBD1 (6 bases). The germline V and J ends were trimmed by 7 bases and 4 bases, with 19 bases remaining between them. The CDR3 loop spans 14 amino acids. Germline V gene data show CDR1 as SQVTM and CDR2 as ANQGSEA. For the CDR3, the DNA is TGCAGCGACACGGGACAATTCTCCGGCACTGAAGCTTTCTTT. Translating gives CSDTGQFSGTEAFF. Together with reference TRBV29-1 and TRBJ1-1, the CDR3 gives the full variable domain: SAVISQKPSRDICQRGTSLTIQCQVDSQVTMMFWYRQQPGQSLTLIATANQGSEATYESGFVIDKFPISRPNLTFSTLTVSNMSPEDSSIYLCSDTGQFSGTEAFFGQGTRLTVV.

The J gene is TRBJ1-5, the V gene TRBV12-3 or TRBV12-4; D unclear. V was clipped by 4 bases and J by 6 bases, with 10 bases between them. CDR3 length: 13 residues. In DNA form, the CDR3 reads TGTGCCAGCAGTTCCCGCCTTATTCAGCCCCAGCATTTT. The encoded protein is CASSSRLIQPQHF.